The clone carrying this T cell receptor (beta chain) has just a few counts. These data belong to a study of response to subunit inactivated influenza vaccine. V was clipped by 6 bases and J by 3 bases, with 17 bases between them. Germline assignment: CDR1 DFQATT and CDR2 SNEGSKA (reference sequence). The CDR3 extends over 15 amino acids. Via MiXCR, TCRdb re-called the RT-PCR reads, giving one row per CDR3 protein. The table shows 500,000 to 600,000 distinct CDR3 sequences, with around 8% occurring only once. The receptor was derived from a man between 50 and 70 years old who received an inactivated influenza vaccine. Sequenced here: PBMCs from blood, sampled roughly 24 months after vaccination. The J gene is TRBJ2-2, the V gene TRBV20-1, with TRBD2 as a possible D gene (6 bases). In DNA form, the CDR3 reads TGCAGTGCGTCGGGACTCCCGGGTCACACCGGGGAGCTGTTTTTT. It yields the protein CSASGLPGHTGELFF.